This T cell receptor (beta chain) was retrieved from a study of T cell clonality in common variable immunodeficiency. Study-wide results and caveats: Fewer deletions and N-nucleotide insertions were reportedly seen in common variable immunodeficiency TCR beta sequences.

The germline V gene has CDR1 GTSNPN and CDR2 SVGIG (reference sequence). The CDR3 has 15 amino acids. Caucasian heritage predominated among both patients and controls. This clone was counted only a few times. Its specificity is unknown. A much larger clone sits a single nucleotide away, making a read error possible. The read comes to an end 3 residues before the CDR3 does, leaving the germline J gene to fill in the end. Other DNA sequences of this sample code for an identical CDR3. The assay was immunoSEQ multiplex PCR, and TCRdb's table has in-frame clones only and misses some. In total the sample includes tens of thousands of clones, none of them seen once.

The receptor was isolated from a person aged 18 to 69 in good health. This sequence joins TRBV30 and TRBJ1-3, with a tentative D call TRBD1 (6 bases). The specimen sequenced was peripheral blood mononuclear cells. CDR3 loop: CAWSRGALDGNTIYF. The DNA read from the CDR3 is TGTGCCTGGAGTCGGGGGGCACTAGATGGAAACACG.